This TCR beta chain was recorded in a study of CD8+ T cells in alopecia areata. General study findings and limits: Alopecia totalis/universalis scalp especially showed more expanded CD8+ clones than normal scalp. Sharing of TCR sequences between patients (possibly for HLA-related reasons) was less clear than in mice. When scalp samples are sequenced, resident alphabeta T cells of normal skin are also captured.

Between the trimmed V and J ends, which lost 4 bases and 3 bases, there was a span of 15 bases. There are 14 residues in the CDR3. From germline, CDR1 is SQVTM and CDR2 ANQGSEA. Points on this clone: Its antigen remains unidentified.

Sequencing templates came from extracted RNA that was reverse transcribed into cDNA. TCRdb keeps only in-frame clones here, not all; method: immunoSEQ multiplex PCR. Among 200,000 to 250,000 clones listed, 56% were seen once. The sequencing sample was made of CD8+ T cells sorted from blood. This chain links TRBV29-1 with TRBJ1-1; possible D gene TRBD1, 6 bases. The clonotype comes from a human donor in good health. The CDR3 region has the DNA TGCAGCGTTGGAGGGGGTCGAGCAGACACTGAAGCTTTCTTT. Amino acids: CSVGGGRADTEAFF.